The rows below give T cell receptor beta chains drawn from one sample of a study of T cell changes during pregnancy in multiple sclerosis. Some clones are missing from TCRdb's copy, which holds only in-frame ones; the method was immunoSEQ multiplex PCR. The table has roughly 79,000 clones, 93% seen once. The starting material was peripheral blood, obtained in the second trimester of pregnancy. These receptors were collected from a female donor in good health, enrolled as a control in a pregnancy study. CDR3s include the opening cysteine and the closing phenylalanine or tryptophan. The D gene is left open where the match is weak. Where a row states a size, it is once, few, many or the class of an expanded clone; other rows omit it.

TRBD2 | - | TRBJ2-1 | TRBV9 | TGTGCCAGCAGCGTAGATGGGACTAGCGGGGTGGGTGAGCAGTTCTTC | CASSVDGTSGVGEQFF
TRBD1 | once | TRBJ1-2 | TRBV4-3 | TGCGCCAGCAGCCAGGGGACAGGGGGTGGTAACTATGGCTACACCTTC | CASSQGTGGGNYGYTF
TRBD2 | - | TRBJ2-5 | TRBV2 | TGTGCCAGCAGTGAAGCGACTAGCGGGGGACAAGAGACCCAGTACTTC | CASSEATSGGQETQYF
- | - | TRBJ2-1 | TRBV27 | TGTGCCAGCAGTTTATCCGTTAATGAGCAGTTCTTC | CASSLSVNEQFF
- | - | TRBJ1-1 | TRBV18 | TGTGCCAGCTCAGCCCAACAGAACACTGAAGCTTTCTTT | CASSAQQNTEAFF
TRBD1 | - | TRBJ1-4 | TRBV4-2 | TGTGCCAGCAGCCAATTACAGGGGGGGGAAAAACTGTTTTTT | CASSQLQGGEKLFF
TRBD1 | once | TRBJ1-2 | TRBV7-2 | TGTGCCAGCAGCTTGCGAGGGGGACAGATCTATGGCTACACCTTC | CASSLRGGQIYGYTF
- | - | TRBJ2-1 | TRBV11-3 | TGTGCCAGCAGCCCCAGGAGGGCGGATGAGCAGTTCTTC | CASSPRRADEQFF
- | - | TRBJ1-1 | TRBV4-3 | TGCGCCAGCAGCGAGGCCGTGAACACTGAAGCTTTCTTT | CASSEAVNTEAFF
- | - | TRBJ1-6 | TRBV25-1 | TGTGCCAGCAGTGCCGGGCGGGATTCACCCCTCCACTTT | CASSAGRDSPLHF
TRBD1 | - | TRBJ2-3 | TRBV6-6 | TGTGCCAGCAGTTACGGGACAGGGAGCACAGATACGCAGTATTTT | CASSYGTGSTDTQYF
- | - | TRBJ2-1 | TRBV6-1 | TGTGCCAGCTCGACATCATCCAATGAGCAGTTCTTC | CASSTSSNEQFF
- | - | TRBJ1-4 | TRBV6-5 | TGTGCCAGCAGGGATCGACAGGTTGGAAAACTGTTTTTT | CASRDRQVGKLFF
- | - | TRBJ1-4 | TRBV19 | TGTGCCAGTAGTGTGGCTGATGAAAAACTGTTTTTT | CASSVADEKLFF